This T cell receptor beta chain was captured in a study of neurological immune-mediated disorders. Findings of the study overall: One related-CDR3 cluster, which may be a signature, held the repertoires of 18 of 34 multiple sclerosis patients after phylogenetic grouping.

As for the cDNA, it was generated by 5'RACE with 10-nucleotide random UMIs. Every sequencing run produced over 160 million TCR-beta sequences that came from 15-18 subjects. TCRdb redid the calling of the 5' RACE reads with MiXCR, one entry per CDR3 protein. The sample shows under 25,000 distinct CDR3 sequences, roughly 2.6% of them seen only once. The CDR3 sequence is 14 residues long. The V end was cut by 3 bases, the J end by 5 bases, with 13 bases between. CDR1 and CDR2 from the germline V gene are DFQATT and SNEGSKA (reference sequence). This clonotype was seen at least ten times. Its target is not known.

The rearrangement uses TRBV20-1 and TRBJ1-4; TRBD1 might be the D (5 bases). The receptor comes from a woman between 18 and 29 years old with multiple sclerosis. Sequenced material: PBMCs. The CDR3 bases are TGCAGTGCTAGGGGAAACAGGCTGAATGAAAAACTGTTTTTT. This gives the protein CSARGNRLNEKLFF.